A single sample is the source of the 5 T cell receptor beta chains below, sequenced in a study of blood T cell repertoires in COVID-19. Sequencing used immunoSEQ multiplex PCR; TCRdb keeps in-frame clones, though not all of them. The sample contains about 320,000 clones, more than 90% of which appear only once. The sample taken for sequencing was PBMCs or T cells enriched from blood (not recorded which). The origin of the receptors is a woman in her twenties or thirties who had been exposed to COVID-19.

The chain uses TRBV6-5 and TRBJ1-2; TRBD1 matches at 7 bases. Germline V gene data show CDR1 as MNHEY and CDR2 as SVGAGI. V lost 10 bases and J lost 2; bases outside the gene matches: 4. The CDR3 extends over 12 amino acids. As DNA, the CDR3 is TGTGCCACCGCACAGGGGAACTATGGCTACACCTTC. Protein sequence: CATAQGNYGYTF.

The chain recombines TRBV4-1 with TRBJ1-2; 10 nucleotides line up with TRBD1. The V and J ends lost 3 bases and 1 base, in that order; junction bases with no gene match: 11. In germline, CDR1 is MGHRA, CDR2 YSYEKL. The CDR3 length is 18 residues. CDR3 nucleotide sequence: TGCGCCAGCAGCCACGCCGGGGACAGGGGCGATATTAACTATGGCTACACCTTC. Protein product: CASSHAGDRGDINYGYTF.

This rearrangement joins TRBV10-3 to TRBJ1-1, with 8 positions matching TRBD1. The germline V gene encodes CDR1 ENHRY and CDR2 SYGVKD. The V gene end was trimmed by 4 bases and the J gene end by 6 bases; junction bases not matched to a gene: 10. CDR3 length: 15 amino acids. For the CDR3, the DNA is TGTGCCATCAGTGTACAACGGACAGGGACCGCTGAAGCTTTCTTT. Its protein is CAISVQRTGTAEAFF.

The chain carries TRBV6-2 or TRBV6-3 and TRBJ1-2; 12 bases are a match to TRBD1. CDR1 MNHEY and CDR2 SVGEGT come from the germline V gene. With 2 bases clipped from V and 8 bases from J, the junction kept 12 bases outside the gene matches. The CDR3 contains 17 residues. CDR3 nucleotides: TGTGCCAGCAGTTACCCATCCGGGACAGGGGGCGCGGAAGGCTACACCTTC. This encodes CASSYPSGTGGAEGYTF.

The chain couples TRBV5-4 to TRBJ2-5; D unclear. V was clipped by 0 bases and J by 0 bases, with 6 bases between them. The CDR3 covers 14 residues. Germline V gene data show CDR1 as SGHNT and CDR2 as YYREEE (reference sequence). The CDR3 DNA is TGTGCCAGCAGCTTGGATCCAGACCAAGAGACCCAGTACTTC. Translation: CASSLDPDQETQYF.